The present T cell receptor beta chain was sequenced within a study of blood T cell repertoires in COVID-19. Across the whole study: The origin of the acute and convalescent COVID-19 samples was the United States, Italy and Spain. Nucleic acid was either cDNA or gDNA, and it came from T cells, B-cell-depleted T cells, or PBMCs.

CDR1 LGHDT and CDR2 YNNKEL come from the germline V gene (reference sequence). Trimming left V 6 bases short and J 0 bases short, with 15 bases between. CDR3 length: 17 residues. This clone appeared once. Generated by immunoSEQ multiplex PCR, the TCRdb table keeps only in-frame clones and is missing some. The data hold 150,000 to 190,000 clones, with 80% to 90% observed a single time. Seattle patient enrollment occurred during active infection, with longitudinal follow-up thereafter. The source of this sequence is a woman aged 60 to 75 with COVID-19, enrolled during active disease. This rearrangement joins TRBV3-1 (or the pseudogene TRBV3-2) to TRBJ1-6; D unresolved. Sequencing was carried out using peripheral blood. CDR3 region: CASRLDRGSSYNSPLHF. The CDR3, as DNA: TGTGCCAGCAGACTGGACCGGGGTAGCTCCTATAATTCACCCCTCCACTTT.